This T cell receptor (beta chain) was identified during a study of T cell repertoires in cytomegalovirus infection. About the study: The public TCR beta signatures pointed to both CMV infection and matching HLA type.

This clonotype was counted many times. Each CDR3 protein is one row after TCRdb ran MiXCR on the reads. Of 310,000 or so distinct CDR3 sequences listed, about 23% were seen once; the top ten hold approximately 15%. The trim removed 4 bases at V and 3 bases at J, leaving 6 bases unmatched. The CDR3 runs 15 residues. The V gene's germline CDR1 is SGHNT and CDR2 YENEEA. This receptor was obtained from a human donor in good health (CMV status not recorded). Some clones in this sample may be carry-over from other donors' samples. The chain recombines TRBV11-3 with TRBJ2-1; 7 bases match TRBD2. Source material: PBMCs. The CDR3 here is CASSSQLALYNEQFF. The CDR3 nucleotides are TGTGCCAGCAGCTCCCAACTAGCGCTCTACAATGAGCAGTTCTTC. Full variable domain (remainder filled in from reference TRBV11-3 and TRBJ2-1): EAGVVQSPRYKIIEKKQPVAFWCNPISGHNTLYWYLQNLGQGPELLIRYENEEAVDDSQLPKDRFSAERLKGVDSTLKIQPAELGDSAVYLCASSSQLALYNEQFFGPGTRLTVL.